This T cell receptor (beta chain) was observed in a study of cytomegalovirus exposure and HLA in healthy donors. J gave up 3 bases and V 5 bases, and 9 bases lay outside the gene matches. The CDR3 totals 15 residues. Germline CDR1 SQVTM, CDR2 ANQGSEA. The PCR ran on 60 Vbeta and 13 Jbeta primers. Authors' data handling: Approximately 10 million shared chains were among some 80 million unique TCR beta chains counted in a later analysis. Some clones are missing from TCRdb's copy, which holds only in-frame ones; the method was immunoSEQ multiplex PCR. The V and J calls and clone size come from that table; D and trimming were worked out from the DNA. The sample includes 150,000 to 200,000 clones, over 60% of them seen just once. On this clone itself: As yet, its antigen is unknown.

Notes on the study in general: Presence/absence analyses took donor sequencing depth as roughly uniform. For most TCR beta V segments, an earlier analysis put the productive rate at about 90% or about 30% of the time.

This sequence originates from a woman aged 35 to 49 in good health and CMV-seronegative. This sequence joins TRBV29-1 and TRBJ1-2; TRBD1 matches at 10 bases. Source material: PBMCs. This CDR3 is CSVKVPGQGDYGYTF. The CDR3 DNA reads TGCAGCGTTAAGGTCCCAGGACAGGGGGACTATGGCTACACCTTC. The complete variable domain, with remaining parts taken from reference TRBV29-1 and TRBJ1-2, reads SAVISQKPSRDICQRGTSLTIQCQVDSQVTMMFWYRQQPGQSLTLIATANQGSEATYESGFVIDKFPISRPNLTFSTLTVSNMSPEDSSIYLCSVKVPGQGDYGYTFGSGTRLTVV.